This T cell receptor beta chain derives from a study of T cells expressing NK-cell markers. The wider study: According to the study, TCR beta repertoires originated from sorted CD3+CD56+NKG2C+, CD3+CD56+NKG2C- and CD3+CD56-NKG2C+ T cells. General study results and limits: These clonotypes additionally ranked first within the CD3+CD56-NKG2C+ fraction of a handful of donors.

Germline CDR1 SQVTM, CDR2 ANQGSEA. The CDR3 sequence is 20 residues long. No DNA is given; TCRdb re-called the 5' RACE reads and lists each CDR3 protein once. Here the sample table reports approximately 550,000 distinct CDR3 sequences. Comment on this clonotype: Its antigen is undetermined.

The chain has TRBV29-1 and TRBJ2-5; as DNA is missing, the TRBD2 call by TCRdb cannot be tested. Specimen: blood T cells: a sorted CD56 or NKG2C T cell subset, CD4+ or CD8+ T cells, or bulk PBMC T cells (not recorded which). This receptor was obtained from a man between 18 and 35 years old in good health. The CDR3 region is CSVGEPIAGGPSLLQETQYF.